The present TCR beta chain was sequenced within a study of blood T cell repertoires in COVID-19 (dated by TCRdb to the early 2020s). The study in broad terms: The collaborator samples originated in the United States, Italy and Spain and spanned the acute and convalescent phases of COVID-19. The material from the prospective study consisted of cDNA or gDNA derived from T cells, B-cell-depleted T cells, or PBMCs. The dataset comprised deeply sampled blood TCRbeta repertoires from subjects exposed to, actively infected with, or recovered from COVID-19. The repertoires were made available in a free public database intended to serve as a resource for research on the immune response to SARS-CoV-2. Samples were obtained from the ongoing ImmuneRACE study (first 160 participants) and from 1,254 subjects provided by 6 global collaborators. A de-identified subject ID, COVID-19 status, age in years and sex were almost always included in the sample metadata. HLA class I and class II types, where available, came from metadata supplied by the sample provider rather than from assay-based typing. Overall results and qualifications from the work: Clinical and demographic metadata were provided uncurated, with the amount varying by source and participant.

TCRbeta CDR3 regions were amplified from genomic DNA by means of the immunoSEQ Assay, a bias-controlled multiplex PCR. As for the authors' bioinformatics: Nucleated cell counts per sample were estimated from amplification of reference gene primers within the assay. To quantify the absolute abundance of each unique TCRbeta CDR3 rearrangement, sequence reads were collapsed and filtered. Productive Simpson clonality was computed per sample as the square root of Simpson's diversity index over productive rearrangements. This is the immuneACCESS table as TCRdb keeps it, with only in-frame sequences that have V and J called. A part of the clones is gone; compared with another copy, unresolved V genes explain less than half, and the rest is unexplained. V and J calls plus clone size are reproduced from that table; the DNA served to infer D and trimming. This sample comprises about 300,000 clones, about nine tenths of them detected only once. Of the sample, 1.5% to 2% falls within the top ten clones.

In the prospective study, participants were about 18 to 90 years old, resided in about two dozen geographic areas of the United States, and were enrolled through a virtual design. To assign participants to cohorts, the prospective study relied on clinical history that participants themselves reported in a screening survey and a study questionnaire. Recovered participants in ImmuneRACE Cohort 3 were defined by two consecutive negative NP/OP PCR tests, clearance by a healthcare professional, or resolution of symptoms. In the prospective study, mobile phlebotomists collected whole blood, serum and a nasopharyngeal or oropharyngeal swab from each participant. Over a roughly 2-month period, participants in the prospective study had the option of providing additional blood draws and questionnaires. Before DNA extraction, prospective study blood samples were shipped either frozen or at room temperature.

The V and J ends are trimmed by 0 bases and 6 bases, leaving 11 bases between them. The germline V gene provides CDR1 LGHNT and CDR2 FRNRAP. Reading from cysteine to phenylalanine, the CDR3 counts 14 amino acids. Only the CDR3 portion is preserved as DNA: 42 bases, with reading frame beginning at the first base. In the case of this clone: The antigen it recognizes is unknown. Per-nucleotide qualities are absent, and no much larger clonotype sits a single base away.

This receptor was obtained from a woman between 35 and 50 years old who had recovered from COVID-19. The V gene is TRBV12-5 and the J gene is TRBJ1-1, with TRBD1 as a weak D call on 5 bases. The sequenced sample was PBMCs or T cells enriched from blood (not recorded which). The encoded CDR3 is CASGLVPLTAEAFF. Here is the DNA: TGTGCTAGTGGTTTGGTACCGTTGACAGCTGAAGCTTTCTTT. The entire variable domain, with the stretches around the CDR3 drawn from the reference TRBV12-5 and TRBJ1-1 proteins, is DARVTQTPRHKVTEMGQEVTMRCQPILGHNTVFWYRQTMMQGLELLAYFRNRAPLDDSGMPKDRFSAEMPDATLATLKIQPSEPRDSAVYFCASGLVPLTAEAFFGQGTRLTVV.